This T cell receptor beta chain was sequenced for a study of T-cell reconstitution after alpha-beta-depleted transplantation in children. The V end was cut by 7 bases, the J end by 4 bases, with 23 bases between. The CDR3 totals 17 residues. Germline V gene sequence: CDR1 MDHEN, CDR2 SYDVKM. Preparation of the TCRbeta library involved a method that used unique molecular identifiers. Using its own MiXCR run on the PCR reads, TCRdb lists one record per CDR3 protein. The sample includes 200,000 to 250,000 distinct CDR3 sequences, 7.5% to 10% seen only once; the top ten take roughly 5.1%. This clonotype was seen many times.

This TCR derives from a human donor who donated a stem cell graft to a child with SCID. The source material was PBMCs from the stem cell graft donor, sampled from the stem cell graft. This chain joins TRBV28 and TRBJ1-3; D is undetermined. The CDR3, as DNA: TGTGCCAGCACCCTAATCCAGACACCGCCCAGAGGAAACACCATATATTTT. Its protein product is CASTLIQTPPRGNTIYF. The entire variable domain, with the rest obtained from reference TRBV28 and TRBJ1-3, is as follows: DVKVTQSSRYLVKRTGEKVFLECVQDMDHENMFWYRQDPGLGLRLIYFSYDVKMKEKGDIPEGYSVSREKKERFSLILESASTNQTSMYLCASTLIQTPPRGNTIYFGEGSWLTVV.